This record covers a single T cell receptor (beta chain). This clone has only a few counts. The specificity of this receptor is unknown. Per-nucleotide qualities are absent, and no much larger clonotype sits a single base away. This sample was taken from a study of graft-versus-host responses after intestinal transplantation (dated by TCRdb to the early 2020s). In terms of the full investigation: Multivisceral, liver-intestinal, or isolated intestinal transplants were received by the recipients. Instead of going to the commercial service, samples from a few later patients were sequenced in-house on an Illumina MiSeq and processed with MiXCR. Of the 20 to 30 intestinal transplant recipients enrolled in the cohort, one of whom was a retransplant, 3 patients without pretransplant specimens were excluded. Alloreactive clones were identified by sequencing pre-transplant mixed lymphocyte reaction products and comparing them with unstimulated pre-transplant donor and recipient T cells. After intestinal transplantation, graft-versus-host and host-versus-graft alloreactive T cell clones in the graft, circulation and bone marrow were tracked using bulk TCR-beta CDR3 sequencing. A peak of at least 4% donor T cells among recipient peripheral blood mononuclear cells was the definition used for donor T cell macrochimerism. All recipients received anti-thymocyte globulin induction followed by maintenance tacrolimus and steroids for three to four years.

This specimen's time point label, per the study, means: cells obtained before transplantation from donor or recipient. CD3+CD4+ and CD3+CD8+ populations were FACS-sorted from unstimulated pre-transplant donor and recipient cells taken from spleen or lymph nodes. Beyond this particular receptor, the publication reports: Conclusions were limited by the relatively low number and heterogeneity of intestinal transplant patients. Early after transplant, declines in HvG clones were associated with peak levels of circulating GvH clones. GvH clones were detected in recipient bone marrow, and some appeared earlier in ileal mucosa or blood, consistent with an intestinal mucosal origin. High GvH to HvG T cell clonal ratios were observed in the allografts of patients with donor T cell macrochimerism.

The V end loses 4 bases and the J end loses 4 bases, and a stretch of 14 bases separates them. CDR1 is given as MNHNS and CDR2 as SASEGT, both from the germline V gene. The CDR3 contains 14 residues, cysteine and phenylalanine counted. The CDR3 DNA has 42 bases and is translated from base 1. Library creation used the immunoSEQ multiplex PCR assay. For most patients, genomic DNA was isolated with the Qiagen DNeasy Blood and Tissue Kit and sent frozen to Adaptive Biotechnologies for TCR sequencing. High-throughput TCR-beta CDR3 sequencing of genomic DNA from most patients was performed by Adaptive Biotechnologies. The authors processed their data as follows. Adaptive's ImmunoSEQ software supplied the TCR sequencing data for 18 patients, while MiXCR and VDJtools were used to process three other patients. CD4 versus CD8 sorting errors were corrected by removing sequences found in both subsets at a frequency ratio below 5:1. Because the origin of CDR3 nucleotide sequences shared between donor and recipient could not be assigned, those sequences were removed. To be classed as alloreactive, a clone needed at least 2-fold expansion over unstimulated cells and a minimum CFSE-low frequency of 0.002% (template counts) or 0.001% (read counts). A clone was considered mappable if detected in the sequenced pre-transplant spleen, lymph node, or MLR CFSE-low populations of the donor or recipient. Cumulative frequency of alloreactive clones was calculated as a percentage of all sequences weighted by copy number. TCRdb obtained this table from immuneACCESS and retained in-frame rearrangements with V and J assigned. These tables miss some clones; where compared with another copy, unresolved V genes account for less than half of the shortfall, and the remainder is unexplained. V, J and clone size are taken as reported in that table, and D and trimming were inferred from the DNA itself. The sample data list about 31,000 clones, and about four fifths of these were observed just once. Together, the top ten hold 15% to 20% of the sample.

Sequencing used unstimulated CD8+ T cells sorted from spleen or lymph node cells, obtained before intestinal transplant. The chain is encoded by TRBV6-1 joined to TRBJ2-7; matching of 5 bases hints at TRBD2 as the D gene. The TCR comes from a human donor who received an intestinal transplant. The CDR3 in this case is CASSVTSLGYEQYF. The sequence in DNA is TGTGCCAGCAGTGTAACCTCACTAGGTTACGAGCAGTACTTC.